This T cell receptor (beta chain) was found in a study of OX40 agonist ivuxolimab in advanced cancers. Context from the whole study: Ivuxolimab was a fully human IgG2 agonistic monoclonal antibody targeting the costimulatory receptor OX40 (CD134). Intravenous ivuxolimab was administered to patients every 2 weeks at six dose levels: 0.01, 0.1, 0.3, 1.5, 3 and 10 mg/kg. Peripheral TCRbeta sequencing was intended to test whether TCR sequence diversity was altered and clonal T-cell expansion was caused by ivuxolimab. Prior anti-PD-1, anti-PD-L1 or anti-CTLA-4 therapy was permitted, and checkpoint inhibitors had been received by less than 45% of dose-escalation patients. The monotherapy dose-escalation portion (N ≈ 55 patients) of the phase I ivuxolimab trial is reported in the paper. Of the approximately 53 patients in dose escalation, about 20 had hepatocellular carcinoma, some 15 had melanoma, 9 had renal cell carcinoma and 9 had head and neck cancer. The dose-escalation cohort was about 83% male with a mean age of about 54 years, ranging from roughly 23 to 90. Partial responses occurred in three dose-escalation patients, of whom one had hepatocellular carcinoma and two had cutaneous melanoma. Broad study findings and their caveats: Which antigens the clonally expanded peripheral T cells were specific for was not determined. Clonal expansion of both CD4+ and CD8+ blood T cells was observed from baseline to week 6 at doses 0.1 to 3.0 mg/kg. After ivuxolimab, expanded clones were on average more numerous among CD8+ T cells than among CD4+ T cells. Low levels of normalized T-cell clonal expansion were also shown by some nonresponding patients. In the 0.1-3.0 mg/kg groups, partial responders had among the lowest normalized peripheral clonal expansion, particularly in CD8+ T cells.

The germline V gene encodes CDR1 SGDLS and CDR2 YYNGEE. From the cysteine up to the phenylalanine, the CDR3 has a length of 16 residues. Only the CDR3 DNA stays, 48 bases, in frame from base 1. V and J are trimmed by 0 bases and 8 bases, and the gene matches miss 10 bases of the junction. As for this clone: Its binding antigen is unknown. Base qualities are not at hand, and no much larger clone is one base apart.

Genomic DNA was extracted from sorted cells for sequencing of the TCRbeta CDR3 region. TCRbeta CDR3 regions were sequenced using the immunoSEQ Assay. What TCRdb holds here is the immuneACCESS table cut down to in-frame rearrangements. Part of the clones is not present; checked against another copy, under half of the missing clones reflect an unresolved V gene, and the others are unexplained. For this sample there are roughly 41,000 clones; 86% appear just once. The ten largest clones add up to about 13% of the sample. Patients with a history of autoimmune disease or receiving systemic immunosuppression were excluded from the trial. Peripheral blood for TCR sequencing was collected from all dose cohorts at baseline, on cycle 4 day 1, and on cycle 7 day 1. Samples came from an open-label, multicenter, first-in-human phase I dose-escalation trial of ivuxolimab. Adults with locally advanced or metastatic head and neck squamous cell, hepatocellular, melanoma or renal cell carcinoma were enrolled in the trial. CD4+ and CD8+ T cells were sorted separately from peripheral blood before TCR sequencing.

This specimen was CD4+ or CD8+ T cells sorted from blood, taken in a trial of the OX40 agonist ivuxolimab. The source is an adult with an advanced solid tumor such as melanoma, head and neck, liver or kidney cancer. The chain uses TRBV9 and TRBJ1-4; TRBD1 matches 7 bases in the middle. CDR3 loop: CASSVANTGELEKLFF. The DNA is as follows: TGTGCCAGCAGCGTAGCTAACACAGGGGAGTTAGAAAAACTGTTTTTT.